The 26 T cell receptor beta chains below were found in one sample sequenced in a study of T cells in Graves' hyperthyroidism and ophthalmopathy. RNA transcripts were the template for amplifying TCR beta CDR3 regions. Primed by the HTBI set, a first-round RT-PCR was run on the TCR CDR3. TCRdb independently ran MiXCR on the multiplex PCR reads; one entry per CDR3 protein. This table holds more than 250,000 distinct CDR3 sequences, around 15% found once. The sequenced material came from blood. Every receptor here comes from a woman between 50 and 59 years old with Graves' hyperthyroidism that later progressed to Graves' ophthalmopathy.

V is TRBV20-1 and J is TRBJ2-3; tentatively, D is TRBD2 (6 bases). CDR3 length equals 11 residues. The V gene's germline CDR1 is DFQATT and CDR2 SNEGSKA (reference sequence). This CDR3 is CSAHGRSAQYF. The CDR3 DNA reads TGCAGCGCGCATGGGAGGTCCGCGCAGTATTTT.

The sample holds a few counts of this clonotype. The chain is built from TRBV20-1 and TRBJ2-7; TRBD2 might be the D (5 bases). The V gene lost 6 bases and the J gene lost 5 bases, with 14 bases spanning the gap. Germline V gene data show CDR1 as DFQATT and CDR2 as SNEGSKA (reference sequence). There are 12 residues in the CDR3. The CDR3 sequence: CSALGASDEQYF. The CDR3, as DNA: TGCAGTGCCCTGGGAGCCTCGGACGAGCAGTACTTC.

The CDR3 sequence: CSARRSTLAYEQYF. The CDR3, as DNA: TGCAGTGCTAGAAGGAGCACCCTAGCCTACGAGCAGTACTTC. The rearrangement joins TRBV20-1 to TRBJ2-7, with unresolved D. The CDR3 has 14 residues. V lost 2 bases and J lost 2, with 13 bases in between. CDR1 DFQATT and CDR2 SNEGSKA come from the germline V gene (reference sequence).

This clonotype was observed at least ten times. The CDR3 here is CASSLPSGRENTGELFF. The DNA of the CDR3 is TGTGCCAGCAGCTTACCTAGCGGGAGGGAGAACACCGGGGAGCTGTTTTTT. The chain carries TRBV7-3 and TRBJ2-2; 12 nucleotides line up with TRBD2. From germline, CDR1 is SGHTA and CDR2 FQGTGA. V lost 2 bases to trimming and J lost 1 base; unmatched junction nucleotides: 2. The CDR3 has 17 amino acids.

The chain is built from TRBV5-1 and TRBJ2-5; 9 bases line up with TRBD2. This CDR3 spans 16 amino acids. The trim removed 5 bases at V and 0 bases at J, leaving 8 bases unmatched. From germline, CDR1 is SGHRS and CDR2 YFSETQ. CDR3 coding DNA: TGCGCCAGCAGTCCGGGACTAGCCATGTACCAAGAGACCCAGTACTTC. Amino acids: CASSPGLAMYQETQYF.

The V call is TRBV7-8, the J call TRBJ1-3; TRBD1 matches 8 bases. The CDR3 sequence is 14 residues long. Germline values: CDR1 SGHVS, CDR2 FQNEAQ. V lost 2 bases to trimming and J lost 8 bases; unmatched junction nucleotides: 5. CDR3: CASSLQGARDTIYF. The CDR3 DNA follows: TGTGCCAGCAGCTTACAGGGGGCTAGGGACACCATATATTTT.

This clonotype was seen only a few times. V gene TRBV29-1 combines with J gene TRBJ2-5, with no clear D. Germline V gives CDR1 SQVTM, CDR2 ANQGSEA. Trimming cost V 4 bases and J 6 bases, with 12 bases left between them. The CDR3 loop spans 12 amino acids. The CDR3 DNA reads as TGCAGCGTTGTTTTATCAGTCCAGACCCAGTACTTC. Translating it yields CSVVLSVQTQYF.

There are many counts of this clonotype. The rearrangement links TRBV2 to TRBJ1-2; 9 nucleotides align to TRBD1. CDR1 SNHLY and CDR2 FYNNEI come from the germline V gene. This CDR3 has 15 residues. V dropped 9 bases and J dropped 2; count of bases not matched to a gene: 10. The CDR3 spells CAREKRQGDNYGYTF. The CDR3 DNA sequence: TGTGCCAGAGAGAAGAGACAGGGGGACAACTATGGCTACACCTTC.

Worth noting for this clonotype: With a much larger clone just one base away, this may be a read error. The DNA for the CDR3 is TGTGCCAGCGGTCTGCTACCCGGGACAGACGGTTCACCCCTCCACTTT. Translation gives CASGLLPGTDGSPLHF. This chain joins TRBV27 and TRBJ1-6; 7 bases match TRBD1. V shed 8 bases and J 9 bases; nucleotides not matched to a gene: 16. Germline values: CDR1 MNHEY, CDR2 SMNVEV (reference sequence). The CDR3 loop spans 16 amino acids.

This clonotype has a count of ten or more. The chain links TRBV18 to TRBJ1-1, with 9 bases fitting TRBD1. With 3 bases clipped from V and 1 base from J, the junction kept 0 bases outside the gene matches. The CDR3 extends over 14 amino acids. Looked up from germline, CDR1 is KGHSH and CDR2 is LQKENI. This CDR3 reads CASSPDRGNTEAFF. The DNA for the CDR3 is TGTGCCAGCTCACCGGACAGGGGGAACACTGAAGCTTTCTTT.

Comment on this clonotype: A read error may account for a junction end that differs from germline. The rearrangement joins TRBV4-1 to TRBJ2-4, with 11 bases matching TRBD2. In germline, CDR1 is MGHRA, CDR2 YSYEKL. The CDR3 spans 17 residues. Here the CDR3 DNA reads TGTGCCAGCAGCCAAGAAGGACTAGCGGGAGCCAAAAACATTCAGTACTTC. Protein product: CASSQEGLAGAKNIQYF.

On this clonotype: With a much larger clone just one base away, this may be a read error. The chain recombines TRBV19 with TRBJ1-5; D is ambiguous. The CDR3 length is 17 residues. Germline V gene data show CDR1 as LNHDA and CDR2 as SQIVND (reference sequence). V gave up 1 base and J gave up 5 bases, with 18 bases separating them. Written as DNA, the CDR3 is TGTGCCAGTAGTATAGTCACGGGATCGGATTTAGATCAGCCCCAGCATTTT. Protein product: CASSIVTGSDLDQPQHF.

This clonotype came up a few times. Here the CDR3 reads CASSLGGRSGELFF. CDR3 in DNA: TGTGCCAGCAGTTTGGGGGGCCGGAGCGGGGAGCTGTTTTTT. The V gene is TRBV12-3 or TRBV12-4, the J gene TRBJ2-2, with D perhaps matching TRBD1 or TRBD2 (6 bases each). The length of the CDR3 is 14 residues. Trimming left V 3 bases short and J 7 bases short, with 12 bases between.

This clonotype was picked up many times. This chain connects TRBV27 to TRBJ2-2; maybe TRBD1 (5 bases). Germline V gene sequence: CDR1 MNHEY, CDR2 SMNVEV (reference sequence). V lost 6 bases, J lost 7 bases, and 15 bases lay in between. This CDR3 comprises 14 residues. CDR3 sequence (DNA): TGTGCCAGCAGCCCAAGGGGTTTTCTCGGGGAGCTGTTTTTT. Its translation is CASSPRGFLGELFF.

Regarding this clonotype: One base away lies a much larger clone, so this may be a sequencing read error. The chain employs TRBV11-2 and TRBJ2-7; 13 bases line up with TRBD2. V lost 5 bases and J lost 5; bases outside the gene matches: 3. This CDR3 is built from 14 residues. CDR1 and CDR2 from the germline V gene are SGHAT and FQNNGV. The CDR3 sequence is CASSPGLAGNEQYF. The DNA of the CDR3 is TGTGCCAGCAGCCCGGGACTAGCGGGAAACGAGCAGTACTTC.

This clonotype turned up a few times. This may be a read error, as it is one base from a much larger clone. This chain connects TRBV28 to TRBJ1-1; D is uncertain. The CDR3 runs 13 residues. Germline V lookup: CDR1 MDHEN, CDR2 SYDVKM. V shed 6 bases and J shed 1 base, with 9 bases lying between them. CDR3 in amino acids: CASRPAPNTEAFF. CDR3 sequence (DNA): TGTGCCAGCAGGCCAGCTCCGAACACTGAAGCTTTCTTT.

The table lists this clonotype with many counts. This chain connects TRBV2 to TRBJ1-2, with D unresolved. CDR3 size: 15 residues. CDR1 and CDR2 from the germline V gene are SNHLY and FYNNEI. V was trimmed by 6 bases and J by 0 bases, leaving 14 bases between them. This chain's CDR3 is CASSPRLGTNYGYTF. The CDR3 region has the DNA TGTGCCAGCAGCCCCCGACTGGGAACTAACTATGGCTACACCTTC.

This clonotype was detected a few times. The gene calls are TRBV30 and TRBJ2-3, with D uncertain. From germline, CDR1 is GTSNPN and CDR2 SVGIG (reference sequence). The CDR3 sequence is 12 residues long. Trimming cost V 7 bases and J 1 base, with 9 bases left between them. CDR3 coding DNA: TGTGCCTTGACCCGGGGCACAGATACGCAGTATTTT. Amino acid sequence: CALTRGTDTQYF.

In this sample, this clonotype turned up many times. This rearrangement joins TRBV6-6 to TRBJ2-7; the D gene is possibly TRBD1 (5 bases). The germline V and J ends were trimmed by 0 bases and 5 bases, with 11 bases remaining between them. The CDR3 loop spans 14 amino acids. The germline V gene encodes CDR1 MNHNY and CDR2 SVGAGI (reference sequence). This CDR3 reads CASSYSTEQDEQYF. The CDR3 bases are TGTGCCAGCAGTTACTCGACAGAGCAAGACGAGCAGTACTTC.

This clonotype was observed many times. The chain links TRBV10-2 to TRBJ1-5; TRBD1 might be the D (6 bases). CDR1 is WSHSY, CDR2 SAAADI, per germline. With 5 bases removed from V and 3 bases from J, the gap between germline ends came to 14 bases. CDR3 size: 15 residues. CDR3 nucleotides: TGCGCCAGCAGTCCCTCAAGGGGGTCCAATCAGCCCCAGCATTTT. It yields the protein CASSPSRGSNQPQHF.

This clonotype was recorded many times. The chain is built from TRBV20-1 and TRBJ1-1; D may be TRBD1 (6 bases). Germline-derived CDR1 and CDR2 are DFQATT and SNEGSKA (reference sequence). The CDR3 runs to 18 residues. The V gene lost 2 bases and the J gene lost 0 bases, with 22 bases spanning the gap. CDR3 in DNA: TGCAGTGCTAGACCCGCCCTGGGGACATGGGGTATGAACACTGAAGCTTTCTTT. As protein: CSARPALGTWGMNTEAFF.

At least ten counts were recorded for this clonotype. The chain uses TRBV7-6 and TRBJ2-1, with TRBD2 as a possible D gene (5 bases). The CDR3 is 13 amino acids. Germline values: CDR1 SGHVS, CDR2 FNYEAQ. V was pared by 5 bases and J by 9 bases, with 14 bases between. For the CDR3, the DNA is TGTGCCAGCAGCACCGACGAGACTACTGAGCAGTTCTTC. This encodes CASSTDETTEQFF. Together with reference TRBV7-6 and TRBJ2-1, the CDR3 gives the full variable domain: GAGVSQSPRYKVTKRGQDVALRCDPISGHVSLYWYRQALGQGPEFLTYFNYEAQQDKSGLPNDRFSAERPEGSISTLTIQRTEQRDSAMYRCASSTDETTEQFFGPGTRLTVL.

As for this clonotype: A much larger clone lies one base from this, so it may be a read error. The genes are TRBV20-1 and TRBJ1-6; possibly TRBD1 for D (5 bases). This CDR3 is built from 13 residues. V lost 8 bases and J lost 10, with 18 bases in between. CDR1 is DFQATT, CDR2 SNEGSKA, per germline (reference sequence). The CDR3 region is CSTAWGSGSPLHF. In nucleotides, the CDR3 is TGCAGTACCGCGTGGGGGAGCGGATCACCCCTCCACTTT.

This clonotype was seen at least ten times. J is TRBJ2-5 and V is TRBV18; 7 bases align to TRBD1. The CDR3 contains 15 residues. Trimming removed 2 bases from V and 1 base from J; junction bases left unmatched: 4. Looked up from germline, CDR1 is KGHSH and CDR2 is LQKENI. The CDR3 reads CASSPRTGSQETQYF. DNA for the CDR3: TGTGCCAGCTCACCAAGGACAGGTTCCCAAGAGACCCAGTACTTC.

This clonotype came up many times. J is TRBJ2-6 and V is TRBV5-4; D remains ambiguous. CDR3 length: 17 amino acids. V dropped 4 bases and J dropped 4 bases, with 18 bases sitting between them. From germline, CDR1 is SGHNT and CDR2 YYREEE (reference sequence). The CDR3 DNA is TGTGCCAGCAGCCAGAGTACCCCTGGCGCCGGGGCCAACGTCCTGACTTTC. Translated, it gives CASSQSTPGAGANVLTF.

In its sample, this clonotype was seen many times. CDR3 amino acids: CASSQDLGLAVQETQYF. The DNA of the CDR3 is TGTGCCAGCAGCCAAGATCTAGGGCTAGCGGTACAAGAGACCCAGTACTTC. The chain couples TRBV3-1 to TRBJ2-5; 7 bases are a match to TRBD2. The V gene end was trimmed by 0 bases and the J gene end by 2 bases; junction bases not matched to a gene: 9. Germline V gives CDR1 LGHDT, CDR2 YNNKEL (reference sequence). The CDR3 covers 17 residues.